This TCR beta chain was obtained from a study of T cells in Graves' hyperthyroidism and ophthalmopathy. The overall study: Upon initial diagnosis and before any treatment, peripheral blood was collected.

Researchers took RNA transcripts and amplified the TCR beta CDR3 regions from them. A set of HTBI primers served as the primers for a first-round RT-PCR of the TCR CDR3. Each CDR3 protein is one row after TCRdb ran MiXCR on the multiplex PCR reads. The sample includes about 290,000 distinct CDR3 sequences, approximately 15% of them seen just once. What was sequenced was blood. This TCR derives from a woman aged 40 to 50 with Graves' hyperthyroidism.

CDR3 in DNA: TGTGCCATCACCCGGGACAGGACAGGGTACGAGCAGTACTTC. Residues: CAITRDRTGYEQYF. V and J are TRBV10-3 and TRBJ2-7; 8 positions agree with TRBD1. V lost 7 bases, J lost 4 bases, and 9 bases stayed unmatched. This CDR3 spans 14 amino acids. Germline V gene data show CDR1 as ENHRY and CDR2 as SYGVKD.